This T cell receptor beta chain originates from a study of T cell changes during pregnancy in multiple sclerosis. Produced via immunoSEQ multiplex PCR; TCRdb's table is partial and in-frame only. This table holds 70,000 to 90,000 clones, around 95% found once. Germline values: CDR1 SGHRS, CDR2 YFSETQ. With 6 bases clipped from V and 1 base from J, the junction kept 20 bases outside the gene matches. This CDR3 has 20 amino acids. The source material was peripheral blood, sampled in the second trimester of pregnancy. The source is a female donor in good health, enrolled as a control in a pregnancy study. The chain has TRBV5-1 and TRBJ2-2; TRBD1 matches at 8 bases. The CDR3 loop reads CASNPSPQGARRMNTGELFF. CDR3 coding DNA: TGCGCCAGCAACCCCTCCCCCCAGGGGGCCCGGAGAATGAACACCGGGGAGCTGTTTTTT.